Each of the 26 T cell receptor beta chains below was sequenced from the same sample in a study of CD8+ T cells in alopecia areata. Sample treatment: oral pan-JAK inhibitor, 5-10 mg twice daily. RNA was extracted and reverse transcribed into cDNA as the sequencing template. Data came from immunoSEQ multiplex PCR; TCRdb stores just in-frame clones and leaves some out. Found here are roughly 210,000 clones, 43% of them singletons; the top ten hold 2% to 3%. Sequenced material: CD4+ T cells sorted from blood, taken at approximately week 36, from a patient treated with tofacitinib. These receptors were obtained from a human donor with alopecia areata.

This clone has just a few counts. The chain employs TRBV29-1 and TRBJ2-1; 10 bases map to TRBD2. J gave up 4 bases and V 4 bases, and 4 bases lay outside the gene matches. CDR1 and CDR2 from the germline V gene are SQVTM and ANQGSEA. This CDR3 comprises 14 residues. CDR3 DNA sequence: TGCAGCGTTGGAAGAGCGGGAGGGTACAATGAGCAGTTCTTC. It yields the protein CSVGRAGGYNEQFF.

There are a few counts of this clone. The chain employs TRBV7-2 and TRBJ2-1; 8 positions match TRBD2. J was trimmed by 4 bases and V by 1 base; bases with no gene match: 3. Germline values: CDR1 SGHTA, CDR2 FQGNSA. The CDR3 loop spans 15 amino acids. The CDR3 sequence: CASSLGGRLYNEQFF. The CDR3 bases are TGTGCCAGCAGCTTAGGCGGGAGGTTATACAATGAGCAGTTCTTC.

The chain recombines TRBV5-4 with TRBJ2-5; TRBD1 aligns across 7 bases. Trimming removed 4 bases from V and 5 bases from J; junction bases left unmatched: 5. The CDR3 runs 13 residues. From germline, CDR1 is SGHNT and CDR2 YYREEE (reference sequence). The CDR3 nucleotides read TGTGCCAGCAGCATAGGGACAGAGGAGACCCAGTACTTC. Translated: CASSIGTEETQYF.

The chain has TRBV7-2 and TRBJ2-1; D possibly uses TRBD1 or TRBD2 (6 bases each). The CDR3 totals 14 residues. V lost 7 bases and J 10 bases, leaving 20 bases between the germline ends. Germline-derived CDR1 and CDR2 are SGHTA and FQGNSA. The CDR3 coding sequence is TGTGCCAGCACCCGGATGGACAGAGGGGGGGAGCAGTTCTTC. Protein product: CASTRMDRGGEQFF.

This clone was counted only a few times. V usage is TRBV7-2 and J usage is TRBJ2-1; D unresolved. Germline V lookup: CDR1 SGHTA, CDR2 FQGNSA. This CDR3 region has 14 residues. Deletions cut 6 bases from V and 4 bases from J, with 13 bases between. CDR3 sequence: CASSSQSAYNEQFF. CDR3 nucleotide sequence: TGTGCCAGCAGTTCCCAAAGCGCATACAATGAGCAGTTCTTC.

The chain recombines TRBV7-2 with TRBJ2-1; 10 bases line up with TRBD1. Trimming removed 5 bases from V and 7 bases from J; junction bases left unmatched: 11. The CDR3 sequence is 16 residues long. Germline CDR1 and CDR2: SGHTA and FQGNSA. CDR3 sequence reads: CASSPSGTGARNEQFF. Written as DNA, the CDR3 is TGTGCCAGCAGCCCTAGTGGGACAGGGGCTAGGAATGAGCAGTTCTTC.

The chain uses TRBV30 and TRBJ1-5, with 7 bases identical to TRBD1. J gave up 6 bases and V 2 bases, and 4 bases lay outside the gene matches. This CDR3 spans 13 amino acids. Germline CDR1 and CDR2: GTSNPN and SVGIG (reference sequence). The CDR3 protein is CAWSHRGFQPQHF. The CDR3 bases are TGTGCCTGGAGTCACAGGGGTTTTCAGCCCCAGCATTTT. The whole variable domain, filled in from reference TRBV30 and TRBJ1-5, reads SQTIHQWPATLVQPVGSPLSLECTVEGTSNPNLYWYRQAAGRGLQLLFYSVGIGQISSEVPQNLSASRPQDRQFILSSKKLLLSDSGFYLCAWSHRGFQPQHFGDGTRLSIL.

This chain uses TRBV7-2 with TRBJ2-7; D gene ambiguous. The CDR3 has 15 amino acids. From germline, CDR1 is SGHTA and CDR2 FQGNSA. V lost 5 bases and J 2 bases, leaving 16 bases between the germline ends. CDR3 region: CASSLNHGTTYEQYF. The CDR3 region has the DNA TGTGCCAGCAGCCTCAACCATGGCACTACCTACGAGCAGTACTTC.

The genes are TRBV30 and TRBJ1-2; the match to TRBD1 covers 9 bases. After removal of 0 bases from V and 8 bases from J, the junction contained 7 bases not matched to a gene. The germline gives CDR1 GTSNPN, CDR2 SVGIG (reference sequence). CDR3 length equals 14 residues. The chain's CDR3 is CAWSVSRQGVGYTF. The CDR3, as DNA: TGTGCCTGGAGTGTAAGTCGACAGGGGGTCGGCTACACCTTC.

This clone was observed a few times. This rearrangement joins TRBV6-5 to TRBJ1-1, with D possibly being TRBD1 (5 bases). V lost 2 bases and J 4 bases, leaving 8 bases between the germline ends. The CDR3 sequence is 13 residues long. Germline-derived CDR1 and CDR2 are MNHEY and SVGAGI. The CDR3 bases are TGTGCCAGCAGTTACCGACAGCTCACTGAAGCTTTCTTT. Its translation: CASSYRQLTEAFF.

This clone turned up a few times. This sequence joins TRBV29-1 and TRBJ2-1; no clear D gene. The CDR3 loop spans 11 amino acids. The germline V and J ends were trimmed by 5 bases and 3 bases, with 5 bases remaining between them. Germline V gene sequence: CDR1 SQVTM, CDR2 ANQGSEA. The CDR3 bases are TGCAGCGTTATCCTCTACAATGAGCAGTTCTTC. Its protein is CSVILYNEQFF.

The chain recombines TRBV18 with TRBJ2-7, with 7 bases that match TRBD2. V shed 10 bases and J 6 bases; nucleotides not matched to a gene: 15. The CDR3 is 14 residues long. Germline CDR1 KGHSH, CDR2 LQKENI. The CDR3 DNA is TGTGCCACCGGGGGAGGGTCGGTCTTCGGCGAGCAGTACTTC. It encodes CATGGGSVFGEQYF. The variable domain in full, with the rest retrieved from reference TRBV18 and TRBJ2-7, is NAGVMQNPRHLVRRRGQEARLRCSPMKGHSHVYWYRQLPEEGLKFMVYLQKENIIDESGMPKERFSAEFPKEGPSILRIQQVVRGDSAAYFCATGGGSVFGEQYFGPGTRLTVT.

The rearrangement links TRBV29-1 to TRBJ1-4, with D perhaps matching TRBD1 (5 bases). The germline V gene encodes CDR1 SQVTM and CDR2 ANQGSEA. Trimming removed 4 bases at V and 3 bases at J, with 12 bases between. This CDR3 has 14 residues. The CDR3 is CSVAVGGSNEKLFF. CDR3 in DNA: TGCAGCGTTGCGGTTGGGGGATCTAATGAAAAACTGTTTTTT.

J is TRBJ2-1 and V is TRBV29-1, with 13 positions matching TRBD2. Trimming took 7 bases from V and 8 from J; bases not matched to a gene: 5. The length of the CDR3 is 13 residues. Germline CDR1 SQVTM, CDR2 ANQGSEA. CDR3 loop: CSDAGLAGYEQFF. CDR3 nucleotide sequence: TGCAGCGATGCGGGACTAGCGGGATATGAGCAGTTCTTC.

This clone has just a few counts. The gene calls are TRBV19 and TRBJ2-1; 9 bases match TRBD1. The CDR3 runs 14 residues. Per germline, CDR1 LNHDA and CDR2 SQIVND (reference sequence). V lost 5 bases and J lost 7; bases outside the gene matches: 6. CDR3: CASSSQGARNEQFF. The CDR3 bases are TGTGCCAGTAGTTCACAGGGGGCGAGGAATGAGCAGTTCTTC.

V is TRBV5-6 and J is TRBJ2-3; TRBD2 matches 10 bases. The germline V gene encodes CDR1 SGHDT and CDR2 YYEEEE. The V segment lost 6 bases and the J segment 5 bases; nucleotides outside the gene matches: 6. The CDR3 contains 14 residues. The CDR3 loop reads CASTPSGRGDTQYF. CDR3 DNA sequence: TGTGCCAGCACCCCTAGCGGGAGAGGAGATACGCAGTATTTT.

There are a few counts of this clone. The rearrangement links TRBV7-2 to TRBJ2-1, with 11 bases that match TRBD2. V dropped 5 bases and J dropped 1; count of bases not matched to a gene: 4. CDR3 size: 16 residues. In germline, CDR1 is SGHTA, CDR2 FQGNSA. The CDR3 nucleotides read TGTGCCAGCAGCCGAACTAGCGGGAGTTCCTACAATGAGCAGTTCTTC. Translating gives CASSRTSGSSYNEQFF.

The J gene is TRBJ2-7, the V gene TRBV20-1, with TRBD2 matching over 7 bases. The V gene's germline CDR1 is DFQATT and CDR2 SNEGSKA (reference sequence). The V and J ends lost 5 bases and 2 bases, in that order; junction bases with no gene match: 0. The CDR3 is 11 residues long. The CDR3 nucleotides read TGCAGTGCTGGGACTACCTACGAGCAGTACTTC. As protein: CSAGTTYEQYF.

This chain links TRBV29-1 with TRBJ1-4, with a weak D call TRBD1 (5 bases). The length of the CDR3 is 13 residues. CDR1 and CDR2 (germline): SQVTM, ANQGSEA. The germline V and J ends were trimmed by 7 bases and 5 bases, with 14 bases remaining between them. CDR3 region: CSALGGINEKLFF. The DNA for the CDR3 is TGCAGCGCCCTCGGGGGGATCAATGAAAAACTGTTTTTT.

This clone has only a few counts. This chain connects TRBV18 to TRBJ2-1; 12 positions agree with TRBD2. The CDR3 consists of 17 residues. The V gene end was trimmed by 2 bases and the J gene end by 6 bases; junction bases not matched to a gene: 8. The germline V gene has CDR1 KGHSH and CDR2 LQKENI. The CDR3 protein is CASSPRVTSGSLNEQFF. For the CDR3, the DNA is TGTGCCAGCTCACCAAGGGTGACTAGCGGGAGTCTCAATGAGCAGTTCTTC. The entire variable domain, with the rest obtained from reference TRBV18 and TRBJ2-1, is as follows: NAGVMQNPRHLVRRRGQEARLRCSPMKGHSHVYWYRQLPEEGLKFMVYLQKENIIDESGMPKERFSAEFPKEGPSILRIQQVVRGDSAAYFCASSPRVTSGSLNEQFFGPGTRLTVL.

The rearrangement links TRBV19 to TRBJ1-2, with 8 nucleotides matching TRBD1. V lost 8 bases to trimming and J lost 5 bases; unmatched junction nucleotides: 4. The CDR3 loop spans 12 amino acids. Germline V CDR1 and CDR2: LNHDA, SQIVND (reference sequence). In DNA, the CDR3 is TGTGCCAGTCTTGGACAGGGTTATGGCTACACCTTC. This gives the protein CASLGQGYGYTF.

In its sample, this clone was seen a few times. J is TRBJ2-1 and V is TRBV29-1; D possibly matches TRBD1 or TRBD2 (5 bases each). The germline V gene encodes CDR1 SQVTM and CDR2 ANQGSEA. The CDR3 sequence is 14 residues long. V was pared by 6 bases and J by 4 bases, with 16 bases between. The DNA for the CDR3 is TGCAGCGTCCAAACCGGGACGAGGTACAATGAGCAGTTCTTC. It specifies CSVQTGTRYNEQFF.

This clone was detected a few times. This chain connects TRBV21-1 to TRBJ2-7; the tabulated D call, TRBD1, remains unverified against the DNA. TRBV21-1 is deemed a pseudogene. The CDR3 is 13 residues long. CDR3 nucleotide sequence: TGTGCCAGCAGCAAAAAGGGGACCTACGAGCAGTACTTC. Residues: CASSKKGTYEQYF.

In its sample, this clone was seen a few times. The CDR3 spells CASSSVWQGARQPQHF. CDR3 sequence (DNA): TGTGCCAGCAGCTCAGTCTGGCAGGGGGCTCGACAGCCCCAGCATTTT. V usage is TRBV7-2 and J usage is TRBJ1-5; TRBD1 matches 8 bases. Trimming at V came to 4 bases and at J to 7 bases, leaving 12 bases not matched to a gene. This CDR3 is 16 amino acids long. Per the germline V gene, CDR1 is SGHTA and CDR2 is FQGNSA.

J is TRBJ2-1 and V is TRBV6-5; D possibly uses TRBD1 or TRBD2 (6 bases each). This CDR3 has 15 residues. V was shortened by 7 bases and J by 4 bases, with 17 bases between the two germline ends. The germline CDR1 and CDR2 sequences are MNHEY and SVGAGI. CDR3 nucleotides: TGTGCCAGCACCGCCCCCCGAGGGGGGTACAATGAGCAGTTCTTC. Its translation: CASTAPRGGYNEQFF.

A few counts support this clone. The chain links TRBV2 to TRBJ2-5; D is uncertain. V was pared by 7 bases and J by 1 base, with 13 bases between. CDR1 and CDR2 from the germline V gene are SNHLY and FYNNEI. CDR3 length equals 14 residues. This chain's CDR3 is CASILSLTQETQYF. As DNA, the CDR3 is TGTGCCAGCATCTTGTCACTAACCCAAGAGACCCAGTACTTC.